These T cell receptor beta chains were read from a single sample in a study of beta chain features in type 1 diabetes. TCRdb's copy holds only in-frame clones and misses some; the assay was immunoSEQ multiplex PCR. Of more than 300,000 clones detected, 9.6% appear once; the ten largest clones hold about 0.63%. Sequencing was carried out using central memory CD4+ T cells from blood. These receptors were collected from a man aged 25-40 years with type 1 diabetes. The CDR3 runs from the conserved cysteine through the conserved F or W. A D gene is named only where the DNA matches it firmly. Size is stated for part of the rows, as once, few or many counts, or as a class when the clone is expanded.

clone size,D gene,J gene,V gene,CDR3 length,CDR3 DNA,CDR3 protein
-,TRBD2,TRBJ2-5,TRBV5-4,16,TGTGCCAGCAGCTTGGATCCTAGCGGAACTCAAGAGACCCAGTACTTC,CASSLDPSGTQETQYF
few,-,TRBJ1-5,TRBV27,19,TGTGCCAGCAGTTTATATCCCCCGGGGAGGGGCATTGGCAATCAGCCCCAGCATTTT,CASSLYPPGRGIGNQPQHF
few,-,TRBJ1-4,TRBV5-4,14,TGTGCCAGCAGCTTGTTGCATCGAGGGGAAAAACTGTTTTTT,CASSLLHRGEKLFF
few,-,TRBJ2-5,TRBV2,14,TGTGCCAGCGCCGAGGACCGGGGGCATGAGACCCAGTACTTC,CASAEDRGHETQYF
-,-,TRBJ2-3,TRBV11-2,14,TGTGCCAGCAGCTTGGGGATAACCACAGATACGCAGTATTTT,CASSLGITTDTQYF
-,TRBD1,TRBJ1-6,TRBV9,16,TGTGCCAGCAGCAAAACGCCGGGACAGGGGAATTCACCCCTCCACTTT,CASSKTPGQGNSPLHF
few,-,TRBJ2-5,TRBV10-1,12,TGCGCCAGCAGCCCAGCGGGAGAGACCCAGTACTTC,CASSPAGETQYF
few,-,TRBJ2-7,TRBV18,13,TGTGCCAGCTCATCCGACAGCCTAACCGAGCAGTACTTC,CASSSDSLTEQYF
-,TRBD1,TRBJ1-2,TRBV5-1,17,TGCGCCAGCAGCTTGGGACTAGGATTGACAGGGGATAGGAGCTACACCTTC,CASSLGLGLTGDRSYTF
few,TRBD2,TRBJ2-7,TRBV10-3,17,TGTGCCATCAGTTCCAACCCGGGACTAGCGCCCACCTACGAGCAGTACTTC,CAISSNPGLAPTYEQYF
many,-,TRBJ2-5,TRBV15,14,TGTGCCACCAGCAGGCCAAGCACCCAAGGGACCCAGTACTTC,CATSRPSTQGTQYF
few,TRBD1,TRBJ1-2,TRBV28,12,TGTGCCAGTCTTTTGACAGGGGACTTAAAAACCTTC,CASLLTGDLKTF
-,-,TRBJ2-3,TRBV4-2,15,TGTGCCAGCAGCTTTAGCAGCGGAGGCACAGATACGCAGTATTTT,CASSFSSGGTDTQYF
few,-,TRBJ2-7,TRBV30,12,TGTGCCCACTCCCGGGAATCGGCCGAGCAGTACTTC,CAHSRESAEQYF
many,TRBD1,TRBJ2-1,TRBV28,17,TGTGCCAGCAGTTTATTCGCTTGGGACAGGTGGGGCTATGAGCAGTTCTTC,CASSLFAWDRWGYEQFF
once,TRBD1,TRBJ2-3,TRBV19,15,TGTGCCAGTACTAAGGGACAGGGTCCAGCAGATACGCAGTATTTT,CASTKGQGPADTQYF
few,-,TRBJ1-5,TRBV6-1,14,TGTGCCAGCAGCGTACCAGGGAAGAATCAGCCCCAGCATTTT,CASSVPGKNQPQHF
few,-,TRBJ2-7,TRBV7-2,12,TGTGCCAGCAGCCCGTCCCACTACGAGCAGTACTTC,CASSPSHYEQYF
many,TRBD1,TRBJ2-1,TRBV28,16,TGTGCCAGCAGCCCGCGACAGGGGGGGGCGATGTTGGAGCAGTTCTTC,CASSPRQGGAMLEQFF
few,TRBD2,TRBJ2-3,TRBV7-2,15,TGTGCCAGCAGCTTGACTAGCGGGACCACAGATACGCAGTATTTT,CASSLTSGTTDTQYF
-,TRBD2,TRBJ2-5,TRBV5-1,13,TGCGCCAGCAGCCTAGCGGGAGATGAGACCCAGTACTTC,CASSLAGDETQYF
few,-,TRBJ1-3,TRBV7-8,16,TGTGCCAGCAGCCCCGGGCGTGGAGGGAACGGAAACACCATATATTTT,CASSPGRGGNGNTIYF
-,TRBD2,TRBJ2-1,TRBV11-2,14,TGTGCCAGCAGCTCGACTAGCGGAAGCGATGAGCAGTTCTTC,CASSSTSGSDEQFF
-,TRBD1,TRBJ2-1,TRBV7-9,15,TGTGCCAGCAGCTTCGGGACAGGGTCCTACAATGAGCAGTTCTTC,CASSFGTGSYNEQFF
-,-,TRBJ1-1,TRBV20-1,11,TGCAGTGCTCATGTGAACACTGAAGCTTTCTTT,CSAHVNTEAFF
few,-,TRBJ1-5,TRBV28,16,TGTGCCAGCAGTTTCGAAGGGTTTCAGGCTGATCAGCCCCAGCATTTT,CASSFEGFQADQPQHF
few,-,TRBJ2-7,TRBV27,13,TGTGCCAGCAGTACCACGCTTGGGAGCGAGCAGTACTTC,CASSTTLGSEQYF
few,TRBD1,TRBJ1-1,TRBV30,14,TGTGCCTGGAGTCCCCTGGGACAGATCGCCGAAGCTTTCTTT,CAWSPLGQIAEAFF
-,-,TRBJ1-1,TRBV25-1,16,TGTGCCAGCAGTGTATCGTCCCAGAGGTTGGGCACTGAAGCTTTCTTT,CASSVSSQRLGTEAFF
few,TRBD1,TRBJ2-3,TRBV6-1,15,TGTGCCAGCAGCGCCGGACAGGGGTGGGGAGATACGCAGTATTTT,CASSAGQGWGDTQYF
few,TRBD2,TRBJ2-1,TRBV12-5,12,TGTGCTAGTGGTTTGAATTCGGGAGGGCCGTTCTTC,CASGLNSGGPFF
-,-,TRBJ2-7,TRBV18,15,TGTGCCAGCTCACCACGAATGGAGGGCGAGAACGAGCAGTACTTC,CASSPRMEGENEQYF
-,-,TRBJ1-1,TRBV2,13,TGTGCCAGCAGTCCGAAGGAGGGCACTGAAGCTTTCTTT,CASSPKEGTEAFF
-,TRBD2,TRBJ2-7,TRBV4-2,16,TGTGCCAGCAGCCTCCCTAAGACGGGGGGTTCCTACGAGCAGTACTTC,CASSLPKTGGSYEQYF
few,-,TRBJ1-3,TRBV5-4,16,TGTGCCAGCAGCAAACAGGGCGGTTTCTCTGGAAACACCATATATTTT,CASSKQGGFSGNTIYF
many,-,TRBJ1-2,TRBV5-6,15,TGTGCCAGCAACCTCGGGTACAGTCTCACCGGTGGCTACACCTTC,CASNLGYSLTGGYTF
-,-,TRBJ2-2,TRBV30,14,TGTGCCTGGAATAAGGGATTGAGGACCGGGGAGCTGTTTTTT,CAWNKGLRTGELFF
few,TRBD2,TRBJ2-1,TRBV28,14,TGTGCCAGCCACGGGCGGGGGTCCTACAATGAGCAGTTCTTC,CASHGRGSYNEQFF
-,-,TRBJ1-1,TRBV2,13,TGTGCCAGCAGGGAGGGTCAGAACACTGAAGCTTTCTTT,CASREGQNTEAFF
-,TRBD1,TRBJ2-5,TRBV4-1,16,TGCGCCAGCAGCCAGATAGGGGGCCCCCTGAGAGAGACCCAGTACTTC,CASSQIGGPLRETQYF
few,-,TRBJ2-3,TRBV19,13,TGTGCCAGTAGTGCCCCGGCGGCAGATACGCAGTATTTT,CASSAPAADTQYF
many,-,TRBJ2-5,TRBV7-8,15,TGTGCCAGCAGCTCACCCCGACAGACCCAAGAGACCCAGTACTTC,CASSSPRQTQETQYF
many,TRBD1,TRBJ1-5,TRBV27,15,TGTGCCAGCAGTCCCCTAGACAGGGTCAATCAGCCCCAGCATTTT,CASSPLDRVNQPQHF
-,-,TRBJ1-1,TRBV2,14,TGTGCCAGCAGTGCGGAGGGGAGCAGCACTGAAGCTTTCTTT,CASSAEGSSTEAFF
-,TRBD1,TRBJ1-4,TRBV18,15,TGTGCCAGCTCACGGGGGACAGGGTGGATTGAAAAACTGTTTTTT,CASSRGTGWIEKLFF
-,-,TRBJ2-1,TRBV7-8,12,TGTGCCAGCAGCCATTTAGAGGATGAGCAGTTCTTC,CASSHLEDEQFF
-,-,TRBJ2-1,TRBV6-4,15,TGTGCCAGCAGCCTTGGGGGGGCCGTCTACAATGAGCAGTTCTTC,CASSLGGAVYNEQFF
few,-,TRBJ2-1,TRBV7-2,12,TGTGCCAGCCGAAAAGAATCTCGCGAGCAGTTCTTC,CASRKESREQFF
-,-,TRBJ1-5,TRBV28,12,TGTGCCAGCAGTTTGCTTAATCAGCCCCAGCATTTT,CASSLLNQPQHF
few,-,TRBJ2-3,TRBV13,14,TGTGCCAGCAGCCCGGGACCCGCAGTAGATACGCAGTATTTT,CASSPGPAVDTQYF
-,-,TRBJ1-1,TRBV2,13,TGTGCCAGCACTGGGGGGGGCAACACTGAAGCTTTCTTT,CASTGGGNTEAFF
-,TRBD2,TRBJ2-3,TRBV4-1,17,TGCGCCAGCAGCCAAGACCACTTAGCGGGAAGCGCAGATACGCAGTATTTT,CASSQDHLAGSADTQYF
-,TRBD1,TRBJ2-7,TRBV27,16,TGTGCCAGCAGCCCTGGGACAGGCGGTATCATCTACGAGCAGTACTTC,CASSPGTGGIIYEQYF